Listed here are 19 T cell receptor beta chains from one sample, sequenced in a study of T cell responses to AZD1222 COVID-19 vaccine. Produced via immunoSEQ multiplex PCR; TCRdb's table is partial and in-frame only. This sample yields 200,000 or so clones, of which about 90% are seen a single time; 6.1% belongs to the top ten. The source material was peripheral blood, sampled on day 0 of AZD1222 vaccination. The receptor set was obtained from an adult in good health.

This chain connects TRBV24-1 to TRBJ2-3, with D unresolved. CDR3 length equals 13 residues. V lost 7 bases to trimming and J lost 0 bases, with 7 bases between them. Per the germline V gene, CDR1 is KGHDR and CDR2 is SFDVKD. CDR3 in amino acids: CATREGSTDTQYF. CDR3 bases: TGTGCCACCAGGGAAGGTAGCACAGATACGCAGTATTTT.

This clone was observed a single time. The chain recombines TRBV12-3 or TRBV12-4 with TRBJ2-7; D ambiguous. The CDR3 is 11 residues long. Trimming pared 5 bases from V and 6 bases from J, leaving 8 bases between. For the CDR3, the DNA is TGTGCCAGCAGTACTTTCGGCGAGCAGTACTTC. Protein product: CASSTFGEQYF.

The chain joins TRBV7-2 to TRBJ2-3; D uncertain. The V end lost 0 bases, the J end lost 2 bases, and 6 bases lay between the germline ends. The CDR3 has 14 residues. In germline, CDR1 is SGHTA, CDR2 FQGNSA. The chain's CDR3 is CASSLAAPTDTQYF. In nucleotides, the CDR3 is TGTGCCAGCAGCTTAGCAGCCCCCACAGATACGCAGTATTTT.

This clone was counted once. The V gene is TRBV28, the J gene TRBJ2-7; tentatively, D is TRBD1 (7 bases). Trimming cost V 6 bases and J 0 bases, with 18 bases left between them. The V gene's germline CDR1 is MDHEN and CDR2 SYDVKM. The CDR3 consists of 16 residues. The CDR3 DNA reads as TGTGCCAGCAGATATCGGACAGGAGGGAGCTCCTACGAGCAGTACTTC. Protein: CASRYRTGGSSYEQYF. Combining the CDR3 with reference TRBV28 and TRBJ2-7 gives the whole variable domain DVKVTQSSRYLVKRTGEKVFLECVQDMDHENMFWYRQDPGLGLRLIYFSYDVKMKEKGDIPEGYSVSREKKERFSLILESASTNQTSMYLCASRYRTGGSSYEQYFGPGTRLTVT.

This chain joins TRBV2 and TRBJ2-1; 9 bases line up with TRBD1. The V gene's germline CDR1 is SNHLY and CDR2 FYNNEI. The CDR3 is 14 residues long. V lost 7 bases and J lost 8; bases outside the gene matches: 9. DNA of the CDR3: TGTGCCAGCAACGGACAGGGGAGTATCTATGAGCAGTTCTTC. As protein: CASNGQGSIYEQFF.

The chain is built from TRBV7-8 and TRBJ1-3; D is ambiguous. Germline V gene sequence: CDR1 SGHVS, CDR2 FQNEAQ. The CDR3 contains 15 residues. Deletions cut 1 base from V and 0 bases from J, with 7 bases between. CDR3 nucleotides: TGTGCCAGCAGCTTAGATCGTCCCTCTGGAAACACCATATATTTT. Translated, it gives CASSLDRPSGNTIYF. Combining the CDR3 with reference TRBV7-8 and TRBJ1-3 gives the whole variable domain GAGVSQSPRYKVAKRGQDVALRCDPISGHVSLFWYQQALGQGPEFLTYFQNEAQLDKSGLPSDRFFAERPEGSVSTLKIQRTQQEDSAVYLCASSLDRPSGNTIYFGEGSWLTVV.

The chain couples TRBV7-2 to TRBJ2-3; 8 nucleotides line up with TRBD2. The germline CDR1 and CDR2 sequences are SGHTA and FQGNSA. Losses at the gene ends were 5 bases for V and 1 base for J; bases not matched to a gene: 8. The CDR3 loop spans 16 amino acids. CDR3 loop: CASSRSGRRGTDTQYF. For the CDR3, the DNA is TGTGCCAGCAGCCGGAGCGGGAGAAGGGGCACAGATACGCAGTATTTT.

The CDR3 region is CASSSPQGDQPQHF. CDR3 bases: TGTGCCAGCAGTTCCCCTCAGGGGGACCAGCCCCAGCATTTT. The chain joins TRBV28 to TRBJ1-5, with 7 positions matching TRBD1. Germline V gene data show CDR1 as MDHEN and CDR2 as SYDVKM. With V trimmed by 4 bases and J by 7 bases, 7 bases remained unmatched. CDR3 length equals 14 residues.

The rearrangement links TRBV2 to TRBJ2-5; 15 positions match TRBD2. V gave up 7 bases and J gave up 3 bases; unmatched junction bases: 3. The CDR3 extends over 15 amino acids. Germline V lookup: CDR1 SNHLY, CDR2 FYNNEI. The CDR3 loop is CASNGLAGGEETQYF. CDR3 sequence (DNA): TGTGCCAGCAATGGACTAGCGGGGGGGGAAGAGACCCAGTACTTC.

This chain connects TRBV28 to TRBJ2-7; D remains unclear. The CDR3 length is 12 residues. Looked up from germline, CDR1 is MDHEN and CDR2 is SYDVKM. Trimming shortened V by 6 bases and J by 3 bases, and 9 bases separated the two germline ends. The CDR3 loop reads CASRDAFYEQYF. The CDR3 region has the DNA TGTGCCAGCAGAGACGCGTTCTACGAGCAGTACTTC.

This rearrangement joins TRBV4-2 to TRBJ1-2; no clear D. CDR1 and CDR2 from the germline V gene are LGHNA and YNFKEQ. This CDR3 has 12 residues. Trimming pared 2 bases from V and 5 bases from J, leaving 6 bases between. In nucleotides, the CDR3 is TGTGCCAGCAGCCAAACAGTTTATGGCTACACCTTC. This codes for CASSQTVYGYTF.

V is TRBV18 and J is TRBJ1-2, with 7 bases matching TRBD1. Germline CDR1 reads KGHSH; CDR2 reads LQKENI. After removal of 3 bases from V and 6 bases from J, the junction contained 4 bases not matched to a gene. The CDR3 runs to 13 residues. The DNA for the CDR3 is TGTGCCAGCTCACCGAACAGGGGAGATGGCTACACCTTC. The encoded protein is CASSPNRGDGYTF.

The gene calls are TRBV19 and TRBJ1-5; D unresolved. From germline, CDR1 is LNHDA and CDR2 SQIVND (reference sequence). Between the trimmed V and J ends, which lost 5 bases and 5 bases, there was a span of 7 bases. The CDR3 is made up of 12 amino acids. The DNA for the CDR3 is TGTGCCAGTAGTTCCCCCTATCAGCCCCAGCATTTT. This encodes CASSSPYQPQHF.

This clone appeared a few times. The chain links TRBV6-5 to TRBJ2-1; D is unclear. The CDR3 runs 12 residues. In germline, CDR1 is MNHEY, CDR2 SVGAGI. Trimming stripped 6 bases from V and 4 bases from J, with 7 bases between. CDR3 protein: CASSPTYNEQFF. CDR3 nucleotides: TGTGCCAGCAGCCCGACTTACAATGAGCAGTTCTTC.

V usage is TRBV20-1 and J usage is TRBJ2-2; D ambiguous. Germline V lookup: CDR1 DFQATT, CDR2 SNEGSKA (reference sequence). Trimming pared 3 bases from V and 6 bases from J, leaving 11 bases between. There are 13 residues in the CDR3. The CDR3 DNA is TGCAGTGCTAGTATTAGTTCCCCCGGGGAGCTGTTTTTT. As protein: CSASISSPGELFF.

The rearrangement links TRBV6-6 to TRBJ2-7; 7 bases align to TRBD1. CDR3 length: 13 residues. Germline V gene data show CDR1 as MNHNY and CDR2 as SVGAGI (reference sequence). The DNA of the CDR3 is TGTGCCAGCAGTTACTCAGGCAGGGGGAGTGAGATGGTC. Residues: CASSYSGRGSEMV.

This chain connects TRBV30 to TRBJ1-5; D remains unclear. The CDR3 loop spans 13 amino acids. V was clipped by 0 bases and J by 4 bases, with 7 bases between them. CDR1 is GTSNPN, CDR2 SVGIG, per germline (reference sequence). This CDR3 is CAWSVPGNQPQHF. In nucleotides, the CDR3 is TGTGCCTGGAGTGTACCGGGGAATCAGCCCCAGCATTTT.

The chain couples TRBV19 to TRBJ2-1, with 10 nucleotides matching TRBD1. V lost 5 bases and J lost 15; bases outside the gene matches: 10. Germline V lookup: CDR1 LNHDA, CDR2 SQIVND (reference sequence). CDR3 length: 13 residues. The CDR3 protein is CASSSTGTGDGFF. CDR3 DNA: TGTGCCAGTAGTTCGACCGGGACAGGGGATGGGTTCTTC. Complete variable domain (other parts from reference TRBV19 and TRBJ2-1): DGGITQSPKYLFRKEGQNVTLSCEQNLNHDAMYWYRQDPGQGLRLIYYSQIVNDFQKGDIAEGYSVSREKKESFPLTVTSAQKNPTAFYLCASSSTGTGDGFFGPGTRLTVL.

V and J are TRBV6-2 or TRBV6-3 and TRBJ2-5; TRBD1 agrees at 10 bases. There are 15 residues in the CDR3. The V and J ends lost 6 bases and 4 bases, in that order; junction bases with no gene match: 8. In germline, CDR1 is MNHEY, CDR2 SVGEGT. The CDR3 sequence: CASSENRQGAETQYF. The DNA of the CDR3 is TGTGCCAGCAGCGAAAACAGACAGGGGGCAGAGACCCAGTACTTC.